This TCR beta chain was profiled in a study of response to subunit inactivated influenza vaccine. Trimming took 3 bases from V and 5 from J, leaving 13 bases between them. CDR3 length: 14 residues. Of note for this clonotype: Its antigen remains unidentified.

Each CDR3 protein gets one entry after TCRdb re-called the RT-PCR reads with MiXCR. The repertoire consists of about 700,000 distinct CDR3 sequences, with roughly 14% occurring once and the leading ten covering 6.5% to 8.5%. Study-wide points: After each seasonal influenza vaccination, few new T cells are recruited, the authors suggested.

The source was PBMCs from blood, collected 14 to 15 days before vaccination. The sequence came from a man aged 50 to 60 who received an inactivated influenza vaccine. The chain uses TRBV12-3 or TRBV12-4 and TRBJ2-5; the D is unclear. This CDR3 reads CASSLANGWETQYF. The CDR3 region has the DNA TGTGCCAGCAGTTTGGCCAATGGGTGGGAGACCCAGTACTTC.